The 17 T cell receptor beta chains presented below share a single source sample, sequenced in a study of blood T cell repertoires in COVID-19 (dated by TCRdb to 2018 to 2021). Preparation of the library involved the immunoSEQ multiplex PCR assay. In TCRdb, the immuneACCESS table is reduced to in-frame sequences with V and J assigned. These tables do not hold every clone; where another copy was compared, an unresolved V gene accounts for under half, and the others remain unexplained. This sample is represented by fewer than 250,000 clones; roughly four fifths of them were singletons. Jointly, the top ten make up roughly 12% of the sample. The material sequenced was peripheral blood. The origin of the receptors is a woman aged 45-65 years with acute or convalescent COVID-19.

This chain links TRBV2 with TRBJ1-6; no reliable D call. The germline gives CDR1 SNHLY, CDR2 FYNNEI. This CDR3 has 18 residues. V shed 0 bases and J shed 0 bases, with 12 bases lying between them. The CDR3 coding sequence is TGTGCCAGCAGTGAAGCGCCAAAATTGAGCTCCTATAATTCACCCCTCCACTTT. Its protein product is CASSEAPKLSSYNSPLHF.

This chain joins TRBV19 and TRBJ1-2; D unresolved. The V end was cut by 8 bases, the J end by 6 bases, with 16 bases between. The germline CDR1 and CDR2 sequences are LNHDA and SQIVND (reference sequence). There are 13 residues in the CDR3. This chain's CDR3 is CASFSLTGDGYTF. The DNA for the CDR3 is TGTGCCAGTTTCTCCCTCACCGGGGATGGCTACACCTTC.

The rearrangement joins TRBV28 to TRBJ2-2; 9 bases map to TRBD1. The CDR3 consists of 18 residues. V was clipped by 6 bases and J by 2 bases; unmatched bases: 13. Looked up from germline, CDR1 is MDHEN and CDR2 is SYDVKM. The CDR3 region is CASSPTGGSPPNTGELFF. The CDR3 DNA reads as TGTGCCAGCAGCCCAACAGGGGGCTCACCCCCCAACACCGGGGAGCTGTTTTTT. The full variable domain, its missing parts supplied by reference TRBV28 and TRBJ2-2, is DVKVTQSSRYLVKRTGEKVFLECVQDMDHENMFWYRQDPGLGLRLIYFSYDVKMKEKGDIPEGYSVSREKKERFSLILESASTNQTSMYLCASSPTGGSPPNTGELFFGEGSRLTVL.

This clone was detected a few times. The V call is TRBV18, the J call TRBJ1-5; 10 positions match TRBD1. The CDR3 extends over 15 amino acids. V shed 4 bases and J 4 bases; nucleotides not matched to a gene: 4. Germline V gene sequence: CDR1 KGHSH, CDR2 LQKENI. CDR3 residues: CASSRGTGENQPQHF. CDR3 coding DNA: TGTGCCAGCTCACGGGGGACAGGGGAGAATCAGCCCCAGCATTTT. Variable domain in full (rest from reference TRBV18 and TRBJ1-5): NAGVMQNPRHLVRRRGQEARLRCSPMKGHSHVYWYRQLPEEGLKFMVYLQKENIIDESGMPKERFSAEFPKEGPSILRIQQVVRGDSAAYFCASSRGTGENQPQHFGDGTRLSIL.

The chain combines TRBV10-3 with TRBJ2-7; D not certain. This CDR3 is built from 13 residues. CDR1 and CDR2 (germline): ENHRY, SYGVKD. V lost 4 bases and J lost 7, with 14 bases in between. CDR3 amino acids: CAISANVPGEQYF. The DNA for the CDR3 is TGTGCCATCAGTGCTAACGTACCCGGGGAGCAGTACTTC.

This clone was observed many times. The chain recombines TRBV27 with TRBJ2-1, with D perhaps TRBD2 (5 bases). Germline lookup yields CDR1 MNHEY and CDR2 SMNVEV (reference sequence). This CDR3 region has 20 residues. Trimming pared 0 bases from V and 3 bases from J, leaving 24 bases between. CDR3 amino acids: CASSLSKANTRGILYNEQFF. CDR3 nucleotides: TGTGCCAGCAGTTTATCGAAGGCGAATACCCGGGGAATCCTCTACAATGAGCAGTTCTTC.

J is TRBJ1-5 and V is TRBV28, with 8 bases fitting TRBD1. There are 14 residues in the CDR3. J was trimmed by 7 bases and V by 5 bases; bases with no gene match: 7. Germline V gene data show CDR1 as MDHEN and CDR2 as SYDVKM. DNA for the CDR3: TGTGCCAGCAGTGAAACAGGGGGACGGCAGCCCCAGCATTTT. Amino acids: CASSETGGRQPQHF.

The CDR3 is CASSFQDRGRQYGYTF. CDR3 coding DNA: TGTGCCAGCAGTTTCCAGGACAGGGGGCGCCAATATGGCTACACCTTC. The chain couples TRBV27 to TRBJ1-2, with TRBD1 matching over 11 bases. Germline V gene sequence: CDR1 MNHEY, CDR2 SMNVEV (reference sequence). Unmatched junction bases numbered 8, after V lost 3 bases and J lost 5 bases. The CDR3 covers 16 residues.

The V and J genes are TRBV19 and TRBJ2-3; possible D gene TRBD2, 5 bases. The ends were cut back, 5 bases at V and 6 bases at J, with 12 bases in the middle. CDR3 length equals 13 residues. Per germline, CDR1 LNHDA and CDR2 SQIVND (reference sequence). The CDR3 here is CASSDRGVDTQYF. The CDR3 DNA reads TGTGCCAGTAGTGATCGGGGTGTTGATACGCAGTATTTT.

In DNA, the CDR3 is TGTGCCAGCAGCTCTCGGACGGCGGGCTCTGGAAACACCATATATTTT. Translated, it gives CASSSRTAGSGNTIYF. This sequence joins TRBV9 and TRBJ1-3; D gene ambiguous. Germline V gene lookup returns CDR1 SGDLS and CDR2 YYNGEE. Trimming cost V 4 bases and J 0 bases, with 14 bases left between them. The length of the CDR3 is 16 residues. Full variable domain (missing parts from reference TRBV9 and TRBJ1-3): DSGVTQTPKHLITATGQRVTLRCSPRSGDLSVYWYQQSLDQGLQFLIQYYNGEERAKGNILERFSAQQFPDLHSELNLSSLELGDSALYFCASSSRTAGSGNTIYFGEGSWLTVV.

The V gene is TRBV30, the J gene TRBJ2-2; 9 bases fit TRBD1. Trimming took 3 bases from V and 5 from J; bases not matched to a gene: 7. The CDR3 contains 15 residues. Germline V gene sequence: CDR1 GTSNPN, CDR2 SVGIG (reference sequence). The CDR3 DNA follows: TGTGCCTGGAGATCGTTAGGGACAGGGACCGGGGAGCTGTTTTTT. Encoded protein: CAWRSLGTGTGELFF.

The DNA of the CDR3 is TGTGCCAGCAGCTTTGGGCCTCAAATAAACACTGAAGCTTTCTTT. Amino acid sequence: CASSFGPQINTEAFF. The genes are TRBV5-6 and TRBJ1-1; no clear D gene. CDR1 is SGHDT, CDR2 YYEEEE, per germline. V was pared by 2 bases and J by 2 bases, with 13 bases between. The CDR3 runs to 15 residues.

The J gene is TRBJ1-2, the V gene TRBV7-2; 7 nucleotides agree with TRBD1. This CDR3 contains 16 residues. Trimming removed 5 bases from V and 3 bases from J; junction bases left unmatched: 12. From germline, CDR1 is SGHTA and CDR2 FQGNSA. In DNA form, the CDR3 reads TGTGCCAGCAGCAAGACAGGGCGCTCCTGGGACTATGGCTACACCTTC. This sequence encodes CASSKTGRSWDYGYTF. The full variable domain, in which reference TRBV7-2 and TRBJ1-2 provide the parts outside the CDR3, is GAGVSQSPSNKVTEKGKDVELRCDPISGHTALYWYRQSLGQGLEFLIYFQGNSAPDKSGLPSDRFSAERTGGSVSTLTIQRTQQEDSAVYLCASSKTGRSWDYGYTFGSGTRLTVV.

The J gene is TRBJ2-3, the V gene TRBV11-2, with 15 positions matching TRBD2. The germline gives CDR1 SGHAT, CDR2 FQNNGV. The CDR3 contains 15 residues. Trimming cost V 10 bases and J 4 bases; bases outside gene matches: 6. The CDR3 spells CATGLAGGGPDTQYF. Written as DNA, the CDR3 is TGTGCCACGGGACTAGCGGGAGGAGGACCAGATACGCAGTATTTT. Drawing the rest from reference TRBV11-2 and TRBJ2-3, the complete variable domain is EAGVAQSPRYKIIEKRQSVAFWCNPISGHATLYWYQQILGQGPKLLIQFQNNGVVDDSQLPKDRFSAERLKGVDSTLKIQPAKLEDSAVYLCATGLAGGGPDTQYFGPGTRLTVL.

V is TRBV5-1 and J is TRBJ2-2; D may be TRBD2 (5 bases). This CDR3 region has 17 residues. Germline-derived CDR1 and CDR2 are SGHRS and YFSETQ. Trimming took off 1 base at V and 2 bases at J, with 15 bases between the two ends. The CDR3 nucleotides read TGCGCCAGCAGCTTGATCCTCGAAGCGGATAACACCGGGGAGCTGTTTTTT. Amino acid sequence: CASSLILEADNTGELFF.

The V and J genes are TRBV5-1 and TRBJ1-2; tentative D call: TRBD1 (6 bases). The CDR3 extends over 14 amino acids. Trimming removed 7 bases at V and 0 bases at J, with 13 bases between. Germline V lookup: CDR1 SGHRS, CDR2 YFSETQ. This chain's CDR3 is CASRLGTTNYGYTF. As DNA, the CDR3 is TGCGCCAGCCGACTCGGGACAACTAACTATGGCTACACCTTC.

The J gene is TRBJ2-3, the V gene TRBV2; 12 bases fit TRBD2. Germline V gene sequence: CDR1 SNHLY, CDR2 FYNNEI. The CDR3 is 17 amino acids. V was clipped by 6 bases and J by 4 bases; unmatched bases: 11. CDR3 nucleotides: TGTGCCAGCAGACGATCCGGACTAGCGGGGTTGGCAGATACGCAGTATTTT. The encoded protein is CASRRSGLAGLADTQYF.